The 7 T cell receptor beta chains given below trace back to one sample, sequenced in a study of T cells in Graves' hyperthyroidism and ophthalmopathy. The CDR3 regions of TCR beta were amplified from RNA transcripts. When the TCR CDR3 underwent first-round RT-PCR, the HTBI primer set was used. TCRdb called the multiplex PCR reads again in MiXCR, with one record for every CDR3 protein. The sample shows 600,000 to 850,000 distinct CDR3 sequences, around a sixth of them seen only once. Material: blood. The receptors were gathered from a woman aged 50 to 60 with Graves' hyperthyroidism that later progressed to Graves' ophthalmopathy.

This clonotype came up many times. V and J are TRBV15 and TRBJ2-1, with 10 bases lining up with TRBD2. J lost 7 bases, V lost 0 bases, and 3 bases had no gene match. Germline V gives CDR1 LNHNV, CDR2 YYDKDF (reference sequence). CDR3 length equals 15 residues. CDR3 nucleotides: TGTGCCACCAGCAGAGAGAGCGGGGGGGCTAATGAGCAGTTCTTC. It translates to CATSRESGGANEQFF.

This clonotype was seen a handful of times. The chain employs TRBV6-2 or TRBV6-3 and TRBJ2-5, with 11 bases matching TRBD2. The V and J ends lost 5 bases and 9 bases, in that order; junction bases with no gene match: 11. The CDR3 contains 15 residues. Germline CDR1 MNHEY, CDR2 SVGEGT. DNA of the CDR3: TGTGCCAGCAGTGATACTAGCGGGGGCAAACTGCCCCAGTACTTC. Its translation: CASSDTSGGKLPQYF.

This clonotype was observed a handful of times. The chain combines TRBV10-1 with TRBJ2-2; D ambiguous. Germline CDR1 and CDR2: WNHNN and SYGVQD (reference sequence). This CDR3 comprises 15 residues. The V and J ends lost 5 bases and 3 bases respectively, with 13 bases between them. The CDR3 loop is CASSRDLTDTGELFF. The CDR3 nucleotides are TGCGCCAGCAGTAGAGATCTGACGGACACCGGGGAGCTGTTTTTT.

The V call is TRBV15, the J call TRBJ2-5, with a weak D call TRBD2 (5 bases). Germline CDR1 is LNHNV and CDR2 is YYDKDF (reference sequence). The CDR3 spans 17 residues. Trimming pared 1 base from V and 5 bases from J, leaving 20 bases between. The CDR3 DNA follows: TGTGCCACCAGCAGAGGGGTGGCTGGGCCCCCGGGGGAGACCCAGTACTTC. It yields the protein CATSRGVAGPPGETQYF.

J is TRBJ2-5 and V is TRBV9; TRBD2 agrees at 11 bases. With 3 bases clipped from V and 1 base from J, the junction kept 8 bases outside the gene matches. In germline, CDR1 is SGDLS, CDR2 YYNGEE. This CDR3 contains 17 residues. The CDR3 DNA reads as TGTGCCAGCAGCGCCGGCCTCGGGACTAGCGGCCAAGAGACCCAGTACTTC. Translation gives CASSAGLGTSGQETQYF.

A few counts support this clonotype. The CDR3 DNA reads as TGTGCCAGCAGTCGAGGGGACAGGGTGTTGGACACTGAAGCTTTCTTT. This codes for CASSRGDRVLDTEAFF. The chain links TRBV6-1 to TRBJ1-1; TRBD1 matches at 9 bases. Germline values: CDR1 MNHNS, CDR2 SASEGT. The CDR3 sequence is 16 residues long. Trimming cost V 5 bases and J 3 bases; bases outside gene matches: 10.

The chain employs TRBV4-2 and TRBJ1-5, with 8 bases identical to TRBD1. Germline V gene sequence: CDR1 LGHNA, CDR2 YNFKEQ. J gave up 3 bases and V 1 base, and 8 bases lay outside the gene matches. The CDR3 length is 17 residues. CDR3 residues: CASSQGGRGRDNQPQHF. CDR3 in DNA: TGTGCCAGCAGCCAAGGGGGCAGGGGGCGAGACAATCAGCCCCAGCATTTT.